This T cell receptor (beta chain) was sequenced in a study of cytomegalovirus exposure and HLA in healthy donors. Study outcomes and limitations: For cytomegalovirus status, the classifier reportedly gave diagnoses with high specificity and sensitivity.

Note on this clone: What it recognizes is unknown.

Use of 60 Vbeta and 13 Jbeta primers characterized the PCR. Profiling relied on immunoSEQ multiplex PCR, and the TCRdb table lists in-frame clones only, not all of them. The table lists about 100,000 clones, roughly 75% of them singletons, with roughly 15% in the top ten. V was pared by 6 bases and J by 4 bases, with 8 bases of the junction left unmatched. From germline, CDR1 is MDHEN and CDR2 SYDVKM. The CDR3 is made up of 15 amino acids. Sequencing used PBMCs. This TCR came from a male donor in good health and CMV-seropositive. This rearrangement joins TRBV28 to TRBJ1-5; 8 positions agree with TRBD1. The CDR3 is CASRADREGNQPQHF. CDR3 bases: TGTGCCAGCAGGGCGGACAGGGAGGGGAATCAGCCCCAGCATTTT. Filled out from reference TRBV28 and TRBJ1-5, the complete variable domain reads DVKVTQSSRYLVKRTGEKVFLECVQDMDHENMFWYRQDPGLGLRLIYFSYDVKMKEKGDIPEGYSVSREKKERFSLILESASTNQTSMYLCASRADREGNQPQHFGDGTRLSIL.